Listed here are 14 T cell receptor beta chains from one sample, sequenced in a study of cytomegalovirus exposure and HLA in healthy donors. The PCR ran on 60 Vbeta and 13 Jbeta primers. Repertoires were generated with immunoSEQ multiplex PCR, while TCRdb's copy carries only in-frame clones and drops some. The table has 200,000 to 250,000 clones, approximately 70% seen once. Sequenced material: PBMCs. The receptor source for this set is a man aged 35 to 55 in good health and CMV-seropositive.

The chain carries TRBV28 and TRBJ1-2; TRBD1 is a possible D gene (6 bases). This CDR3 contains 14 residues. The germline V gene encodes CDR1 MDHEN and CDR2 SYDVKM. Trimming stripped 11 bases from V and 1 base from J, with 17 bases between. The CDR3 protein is CAEQKRGGNYGYTF. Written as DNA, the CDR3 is TGTGCCGAGCAAAAAAGAGGGGGTAACTATGGCTACACCTTC.

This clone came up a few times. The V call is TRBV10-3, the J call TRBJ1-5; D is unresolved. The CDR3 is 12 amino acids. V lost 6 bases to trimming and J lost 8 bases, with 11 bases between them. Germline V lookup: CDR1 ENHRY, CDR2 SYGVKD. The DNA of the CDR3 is TGTGCCATCAGCAAGGAGGGTGAGCCCCAGCATTTT. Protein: CAISKEGEPQHF.

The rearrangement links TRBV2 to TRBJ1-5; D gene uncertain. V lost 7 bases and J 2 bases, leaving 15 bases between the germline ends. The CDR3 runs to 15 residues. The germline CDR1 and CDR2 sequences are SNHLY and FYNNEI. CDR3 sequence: CASKKEGTGNQPQHF. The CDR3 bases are TGTGCCAGCAAAAAGGAGGGTACGGGCAATCAGCCCCAGCATTTT. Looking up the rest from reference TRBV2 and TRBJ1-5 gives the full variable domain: EPEVTQTPSHQVTQMGQEVILRCVPISNHLYFYWYRQILGQKVEFLVSFYNNEISEKSEIFDDQFSVERPDGSNFTLKIRSTKLEDSAMYFCASKKEGTGNQPQHFGDGTRLSIL.

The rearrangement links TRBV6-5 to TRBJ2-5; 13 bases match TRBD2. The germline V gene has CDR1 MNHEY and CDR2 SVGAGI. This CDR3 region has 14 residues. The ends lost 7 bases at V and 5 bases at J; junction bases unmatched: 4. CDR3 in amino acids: CASMTSGGWETQYF. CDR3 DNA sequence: TGTGCCAGCATGACTAGCGGGGGGTGGGAGACCCAGTACTTC.

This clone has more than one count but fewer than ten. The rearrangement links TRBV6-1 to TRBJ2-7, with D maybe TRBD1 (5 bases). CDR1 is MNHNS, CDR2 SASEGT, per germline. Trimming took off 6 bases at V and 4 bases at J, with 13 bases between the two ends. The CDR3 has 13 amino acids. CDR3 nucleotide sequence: TGTGCCAGCAGGGCGGACATCTCTTACGAGCAGTACTTC. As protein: CASRADISYEQYF.

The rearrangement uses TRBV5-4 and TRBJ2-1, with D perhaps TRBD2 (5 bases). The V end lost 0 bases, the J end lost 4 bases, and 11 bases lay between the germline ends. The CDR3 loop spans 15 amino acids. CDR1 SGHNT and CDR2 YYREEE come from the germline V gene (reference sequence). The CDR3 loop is CASSLVTGSYNEQFF. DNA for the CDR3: TGTGCCAGCAGCTTGGTGACGGGATCATACAATGAGCAGTTCTTC.

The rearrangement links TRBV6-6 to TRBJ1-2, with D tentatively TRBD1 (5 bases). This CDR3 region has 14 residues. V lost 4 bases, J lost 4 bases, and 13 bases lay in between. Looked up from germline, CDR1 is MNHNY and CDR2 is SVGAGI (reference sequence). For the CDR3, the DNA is TGTGCCAGCAGTTTGGGGCTACCCTCCTATGGCTACACCTTC. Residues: CASSLGLPSYGYTF.

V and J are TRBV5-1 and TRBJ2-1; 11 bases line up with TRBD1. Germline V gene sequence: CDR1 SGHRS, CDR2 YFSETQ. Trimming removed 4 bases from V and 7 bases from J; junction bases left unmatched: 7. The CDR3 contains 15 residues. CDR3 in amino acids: CASSDRDRGSNEQFF. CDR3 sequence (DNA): TGCGCCAGCAGCGACCGGGACAGGGGGTCTAATGAGCAGTTCTTC. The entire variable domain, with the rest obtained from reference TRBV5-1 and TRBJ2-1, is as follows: KAGVTQTPRYLIKTRGQQVTLSCSPISGHRSVSWYQQTPGQGLQFLFEYFSETQRNKGNFPGRFSGRQFSNSRSEMNVSTLELGDSALYLCASSDRDRGSNEQFFGPGTRLTVL.

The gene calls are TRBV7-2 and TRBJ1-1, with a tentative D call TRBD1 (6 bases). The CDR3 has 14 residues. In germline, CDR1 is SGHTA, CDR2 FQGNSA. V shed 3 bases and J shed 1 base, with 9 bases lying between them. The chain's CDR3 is CASSFTGSNTEAFF. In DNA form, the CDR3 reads TGTGCCAGCAGCTTTACAGGGTCGAACACTGAAGCTTTCTTT.

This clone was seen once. In DNA form, the CDR3 reads TGTGCCAGTTTCAACCCCGAGGCAGGACTTATCGGTCACGGCTACACCTTC. Translated: CASFNPEAGLIGHGYTF. J is TRBJ1-2 and V is TRBV19, with D uncertain. The germline V gene encodes CDR1 LNHDA and CDR2 SQIVND (reference sequence). Between the trimmed V and J ends, which lost 8 bases and 8 bases, there was a span of 30 bases. The CDR3 consists of 17 residues.

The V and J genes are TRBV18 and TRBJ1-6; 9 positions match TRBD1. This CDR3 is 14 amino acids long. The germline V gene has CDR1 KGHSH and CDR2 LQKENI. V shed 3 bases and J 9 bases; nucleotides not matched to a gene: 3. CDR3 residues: CASSPETGGSPLHF. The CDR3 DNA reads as TGTGCCAGCTCACCCGAGACAGGGGGTTCACCCCTCCACTTT. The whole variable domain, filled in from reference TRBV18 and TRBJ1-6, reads NAGVMQNPRHLVRRRGQEARLRCSPMKGHSHVYWYRQLPEEGLKFMVYLQKENIIDESGMPKERFSAEFPKEGPSILRIQQVVRGDSAAYFCASSPETGGSPLHFGNGTRLTVT.

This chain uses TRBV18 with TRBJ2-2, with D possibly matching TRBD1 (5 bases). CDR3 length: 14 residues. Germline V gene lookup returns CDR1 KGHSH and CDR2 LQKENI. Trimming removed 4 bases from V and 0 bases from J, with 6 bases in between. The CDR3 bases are TGTGCCAGCTCACAGGACACGAACACCGGGGAGCTGTTTTTT. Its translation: CASSQDTNTGELFF.

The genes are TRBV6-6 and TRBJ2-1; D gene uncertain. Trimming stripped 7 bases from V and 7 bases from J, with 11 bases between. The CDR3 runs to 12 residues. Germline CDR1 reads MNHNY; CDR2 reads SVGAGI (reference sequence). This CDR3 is CASTSPGNEQFF. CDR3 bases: TGTGCCAGCACTTCGCCCGGGAATGAGCAGTTCTTC.

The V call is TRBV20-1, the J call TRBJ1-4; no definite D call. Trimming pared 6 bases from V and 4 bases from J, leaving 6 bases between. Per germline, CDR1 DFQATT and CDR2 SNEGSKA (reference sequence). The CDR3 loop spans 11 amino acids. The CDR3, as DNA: TGCAGTGCCAAATTTAATGAAAAACTGTTTTTT. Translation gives CSAKFNEKLFF.